This TCR beta chain was recovered during a study of blood T cell repertoires in COVID-19. About the research overall: Both acute and convalescent COVID-19 samples were obtained from the United States, Italy and Spain. In each case, the material was cDNA or gDNA derived from T cells, B-cell-depleted T cells, or PBMCs.

Trimming at V came to 4 bases and at J to 5 bases, leaving 4 bases not matched to a gene. The CDR3 consists of 14 residues. CDR1 is KGHDR and CDR2 is SFDVKD in the germline V gene. The data were produced by immunoSEQ multiplex PCR, yet TCRdb's version contains in-frame clones alone and is incomplete. The sample has fewer than 200,000 clones, around 85% seen once. The chain recombines TRBV24-1 with TRBJ1-1; 9 positions agree with TRBD1. Sample: peripheral blood. The clonotype was recovered from a woman at least 80 years old with acute or convalescent COVID-19. The CDR3 DNA reads TGTGCCACCAGTGAGGGGACAGGGAGGACTGAAGCTTTCTTT. This codes for CATSEGTGRTEAFF.